Listed below are T cell receptor beta chains from one sample, sequenced in a study of T-cell reconstitution after alpha-beta-depleted transplantation in children. One entry per CDR3 protein results from TCRdb running MiXCR on the PCR reads. The sample lists 600,000 to 700,000 distinct CDR3 sequences, approximately 15% occurring once. The sample consisted of PBMCs from the stem cell graft donor, taken from the stem cell graft. The receptors come from a human donor who donated a stem cell graft to a child with acute myeloid leukemia. CDR3s include the opening cysteine and the closing phenylalanine or tryptophan. The D gene is left open where the match is weak. Clone sizes are given selectively: once, few, many, or a class where the clone is expanded.

v_call: TRBV7-9
clone_size: once
d_call: NA
j_call: TRBJ2-1
cdr3_aa: CASTRDQYNEQFF
cdr3_nt: TGTGCCAGCACCCGGGACCAATACAATGAGCAGTTCTTC

v_call: TRBV20-1
clone_size: many
d_call: NA
j_call: TRBJ1-4
cdr3_aa: CSASFRARKEKLFF
cdr3_nt: TGCAGTGCTAGTTTCCGGGCCCGGAAAGAAAAACTGTTTTTT

v_call: TRBV7-6
clone_size: many
d_call: NA
j_call: TRBJ1-1
cdr3_aa: CASSLESGMNTEAFF
cdr3_nt: TGTGCCAGCAGCTTAGAGTCGGGGATGAACACTGAAGCTTTCTTT

v_call: TRBV6-2/TRBV6-3
clone_size: NA
d_call: NA
j_call: TRBJ2-1
cdr3_aa: CASGGFLNEQFF
cdr3_nt: TGTGCCAGCGGGGGGTTCCTCAATGAGCAGTTCTTC

v_call: TRBV7-2
clone_size: NA
d_call: NA
j_call: TRBJ1-1
cdr3_aa: CASNSRGRANTEAFF
cdr3_nt: TGTGCCAGCAACTCCAGGGGCAGGGCGAACACTGAAGCTTTCTTT

v_call: TRBV29-1
clone_size: many
d_call: TRBD1
j_call: TRBJ1-3
cdr3_aa: CSVVETGGSGNTIYF
cdr3_nt: TGCAGCGTCGTCGAGACAGGGGGCTCTGGAAACACCATATATTTT

v_call: TRBV24-1
clone_size: few
d_call: TRBD1
j_call: TRBJ1-1
cdr3_aa: CATSWSGTGRTEAFF
cdr3_nt: TGTGCCACCTCCTGGTCCGGGACAGGGAGGACTGAAGCTTTCTTT

v_call: TRBV12-3/TRBV12-4
clone_size: NA
d_call: NA
j_call: TRBJ1-5
cdr3_aa: CASSFRGNSNQPQHF
cdr3_nt: TGTGCCAGCAGTTTTCGGGGTAATTCCAATCAGCCCCAGCATTTT

v_call: TRBV6-1
clone_size: few
d_call: TRBD1
j_call: TRBJ1-2
cdr3_aa: CASRRGQWVNYGYTF
cdr3_nt: TGTGCCAGCAGACGGGGACAGTGGGTTAACTATGGCTACACCTTC

v_call: TRBV30
clone_size: NA
d_call: NA
j_call: TRBJ2-7
cdr3_aa: CAWSGQTEQYF
cdr3_nt: TGTGCCTGGAGCGGACAGACCGAGCAGTACTTC

v_call: TRBV5-1
clone_size: few
d_call: NA
j_call: TRBJ1-1
cdr3_aa: CASSLEAGTTEAFF
cdr3_nt: TGCGCCAGCAGCTTAGAGGCAGGCACCACTGAAGCTTTCTTT

v_call: TRBV7-2
clone_size: many
d_call: NA
j_call: TRBJ1-1
cdr3_aa: CASSLGIMMNTEAFF
cdr3_nt: TGTGCCAGCAGCTTAGGGATAATGATGAACACTGAAGCTTTCTTT

v_call: TRBV20-1
clone_size: many
d_call: TRBD1
j_call: TRBJ2-5
cdr3_aa: CSARRMGQGKETQYF
cdr3_nt: TGCAGTGCTAGGAGAATGGGACAGGGTAAAGAGACCCAGTACTTC

v_call: TRBV20-1
clone_size: NA
d_call: TRBD2
j_call: TRBJ2-3
cdr3_aa: CSAKTSGGPGTQYF
cdr3_nt: TGCAGTGCTAAGACTAGCGGGGGGCCAGGTACGCAGTATTTT

v_call: TRBV5-5
clone_size: many
d_call: NA
j_call: TRBJ1-5
cdr3_aa: CASRGRGGQPQHF
cdr3_nt: TGTGCCAGCAGGGGACGGGGGGGTCAGCCCCAGCATTTT

v_call: TRBV20-1
clone_size: many
d_call: TRBD2
j_call: TRBJ2-7
cdr3_aa: CSARDNAGGTYEQYF
cdr3_nt: TGCAGTGCTAGAGATAACGCGGGGGGGACCTACGAGCAGTACTTC

v_call: TRBV12-3/TRBV12-4
clone_size: few
d_call: NA
j_call: TRBJ1-5
cdr3_aa: CASRQGDGPQHF
cdr3_nt: TGTGCCAGCAGACAGGGTGATGGGCCCCAGCATTTT

v_call: TRBV12-3/TRBV12-4
clone_size: NA
d_call: TRBD1
j_call: TRBJ2-5
cdr3_aa: CASSSGTGVETQYF
cdr3_nt: TGTGCCAGCAGCTCCGGGACAGGGGTGGAGACCCAGTACTTC

v_call: TRBV5-5
clone_size: NA
d_call: TRBD1
j_call: TRBJ1-1
cdr3_aa: CANRTGTGSLGAFF
cdr3_nt: TGTGCCAACAGAACCGGGACAGGTTCCTTGGGAGCTTTCTTT

v_call: TRBV27
clone_size: few
d_call: NA
j_call: TRBJ2-3
cdr3_aa: CASSLRSLKTDTQYF
cdr3_nt: TGTGCCAGCAGTTTACGATCATTAAAGACAGATACGCAGTATTTT

v_call: TRBV20-1
clone_size: many
d_call: TRBD1
j_call: TRBJ2-1
cdr3_aa: CSGSRTGRNEQFF
cdr3_nt: TGCAGTGGAAGCCGGACAGGGAGGAATGAGCAGTTCTTC

v_call: TRBV20-1
clone_size: many
d_call: TRBD2
j_call: TRBJ2-3
cdr3_aa: CSAQTSGGNTDTQYF
cdr3_nt: TGCAGTGCTCAGACTAGCGGGGGGAACACAGATACGCAGTATTTT

v_call: TRBV20-1
clone_size: few
d_call: NA
j_call: TRBJ1-5
cdr3_aa: CSASSLGRSGNQPQHF
cdr3_nt: TGCAGTGCTAGCTCCCTCGGACGGTCTGGTAATCAGCCCCAGCATTTT

v_call: TRBV5-1
clone_size: many
d_call: NA
j_call: TRBJ1-1
cdr3_aa: CASSSSGTEAFF
cdr3_nt: TGCGCCAGCAGCTCGTCCGGGACTGAAGCTTTCTTT

v_call: TRBV7-2
clone_size: few
d_call: NA
j_call: TRBJ2-3
cdr3_aa: CASSRARDVSTDTQYF
cdr3_nt: TGTGCCAGCAGCCGAGCCCGGGACGTCAGCACAGATACGCAGTATTTT

v_call: TRBV5-4
clone_size: many
d_call: NA
j_call: TRBJ2-5
cdr3_aa: CASSPGGSQETQYF
cdr3_nt: TGTGCCAGCAGCCCTGGTGGATCCCAAGAGACCCAGTACTTC

v_call: TRBV5-1
clone_size: few
d_call: TRBD1
j_call: TRBJ2-6
cdr3_aa: CASLPSGTGEGGANVLTF
cdr3_nt: TGCGCCAGCCTCCCCTCCGGGACAGGGGAGGGTGGGGCCAACGTCCTGACTTTC

v_call: TRBV12-3/TRBV12-4
clone_size: few
d_call: TRBD1
j_call: TRBJ1-1
cdr3_aa: CASSLYPLRDSIFF
cdr3_nt: TGTGCCAGCAGTTTGTACCCCCTTCGGGACAGTATTTTCTTT

v_call: TRBV5-5
clone_size: NA
d_call: NA
j_call: TRBJ1-5
cdr3_aa: CASSLIISNQPQHF
cdr3_nt: TGTGCCAGCAGCTTGATTATTAGCAATCAGCCCCAGCATTTT

v_call: TRBV5-1
clone_size: few
d_call: TRBD1
j_call: TRBJ1-2
cdr3_aa: CASYEGALGYTF
cdr3_nt: TGCGCCAGCTATGAGGGGGCGCTTGGCTACACCTTC

v_call: TRBV15
clone_size: few
d_call: NA
j_call: TRBJ2-7
cdr3_aa: CATSRDWTPQYF
cdr3_nt: TGTGCCACCAGCAGAGATTGGACACCGCAGTACTTC

v_call: TRBV20-1
clone_size: many
d_call: TRBD1
j_call: TRBJ1-1
cdr3_aa: CSARGTGIEAEAFF
cdr3_nt: TGCAGTGCTAGAGGGACAGGAATAGAAGCTGAAGCTTTCTTT

v_call: TRBV4-1
clone_size: many
d_call: TRBD1
j_call: TRBJ2-3
cdr3_aa: CASSQGTGRTDTQYF
cdr3_nt: TGCGCCAGCAGCCAAGGGACAGGGCGAACAGATACGCAGTATTTT

v_call: TRBV12-3/TRBV12-4
clone_size: NA
d_call: NA
j_call: TRBJ2-2
cdr3_aa: CASSFWGANTGELFF
cdr3_nt: TGTGCCAGCAGTTTTTGGGGAGCGAACACCGGGGAGCTGTTTTTT

v_call: TRBV20-1
clone_size: few
d_call: TRBD1
j_call: TRBJ2-1
cdr3_aa: CSAPVVPGQSLNEQFF
cdr3_nt: TGCAGTGCTCCGGTGGTACCGGGACAGAGCCTCAATGAGCAGTTCTTC

v_call: TRBV5-1
clone_size: NA
d_call: NA
j_call: TRBJ2-1
cdr3_aa: CASSLVPRSSYNEQFF
cdr3_nt: TGCGCCAGCAGCTTGGTCCCACGTAGCTCCTACAATGAGCAGTTCTTC

v_call: TRBV12-3/TRBV12-4
clone_size: NA
d_call: NA
j_call: TRBJ1-4
cdr3_aa: CASSFPAKNEKLFF
cdr3_nt: TGTGCCAGCAGTTTCCCAGCTAAAAATGAAAAACTGTTTTTT

v_call: TRBV10-3
clone_size: many
d_call: NA
j_call: TRBJ2-7
cdr3_aa: CAISVAGANSYEQYF
cdr3_nt: TGTGCCATCAGTGTTGCGGGGGCGAACTCCTACGAGCAGTACTTC

v_call: TRBV20-1
clone_size: few
d_call: NA
j_call: TRBJ1-1
cdr3_aa: CSARRRFDTEAFF
cdr3_nt: TGCAGTGCTAGAAGGCGGTTCGACACTGAAGCTTTCTTT

v_call: TRBV20-1
clone_size: many
d_call: TRBD2
j_call: TRBJ2-1
cdr3_aa: CSAPPGLAADNEQFF
cdr3_nt: TGCAGTGCTCCTCCGGGACTAGCGGCCGACAATGAGCAGTTCTTC

v_call: TRBV20-1
clone_size: NA
d_call: NA
j_call: TRBJ1-3
cdr3_aa: CSATGTYGNTIYF
cdr3_nt: TGCAGTGCCACCGGGACGTACGGAAACACCATATATTTT